These T cell receptor beta chains were read from a single sample in a study of OX40 agonist ivuxolimab in advanced cancers. Profiled with immunoSEQ multiplex PCR; TCRdb holds only in-frame clones, not every one. The sample lists more than 35,000 clones, about 85% occurring once. The input for sequencing was CD4+ or CD8+ T cells sorted from blood, taken in a trial of the OX40 agonist ivuxolimab. The receptor source for this set is an adult with an advanced solid tumor such as melanoma, head and neck, liver or kidney cancer. CDR3s include the opening cysteine and the closing phenylalanine or tryptophan. Fields, in order: V gene, clone size, CDR3 length, D gene, J gene, CDR3 protein, CDR3 DNA. A D gene is named only where the DNA matches it firmly. Size is stated for part of the rows, as once, few or many counts, or as a class when the clone is expanded.

v_call: TRBV2; clone_size: NA; cdr3_length: 13; d_call: NA; j_call: TRBJ2-5; cdr3_aa: CASSGQHRETQYF; cdr3_nt: TGTGCCAGCAGCGGACAGCATAGGGAGACCCAGTACTTC
v_call: TRBV19; clone_size: few; cdr3_length: 14; d_call: NA; j_call: TRBJ1-2; cdr3_aa: CASSKQTANYGYTF; cdr3_nt: TGTGCCAGTAGTAAACAAACAGCCAACTATGGCTACACCTTC
v_call: TRBV9; clone_size: NA; cdr3_length: 15; d_call: TRBD1; j_call: TRBJ1-5; cdr3_aa: CASSEGPYRGQPQHF; cdr3_nt: TGTGCCAGCAGTGAGGGGCCTTACAGGGGCCAGCCCCAGCATTTT
v_call: TRBV5-1; clone_size: NA; cdr3_length: 14; d_call: NA; j_call: TRBJ2-5; cdr3_aa: CASSLESVQETQYF; cdr3_nt: TGCGCCAGCAGCTTGGAAAGTGTCCAAGAGACCCAGTACTTC
v_call: TRBV5-4; clone_size: NA; cdr3_length: 12; d_call: TRBD1; j_call: TRBJ1-2; cdr3_aa: CASSSQGYGYTF; cdr3_nt: TGTGCCAGCAGCTCACAGGGGTATGGCTACACCTTC
v_call: TRBV5-4; clone_size: NA; cdr3_length: 15; d_call: TRBD1; j_call: TRBJ2-2; cdr3_aa: CASTTGGSNTGELFF; cdr3_nt: TGTGCCAGCACCACAGGGGGCTCGAACACCGGGGAGCTGTTTTTT
v_call: TRBV7-3; clone_size: once; cdr3_length: 13; d_call: NA; j_call: TRBJ2-7; cdr3_aa: CASSLSRGSEQYF; cdr3_nt: TGTGCCAGCAGCTTATCTAGGGGGAGCGAGCAGTACTTC
v_call: TRBV2; clone_size: few; cdr3_length: 14; d_call: TRBD1; j_call: TRBJ1-5; cdr3_aa: CASSEGQGSQPQHF; cdr3_nt: TGTGCCAGCAGTGAAGGACAGGGCTCACAGCCCCAGCATTTT
v_call: TRBV6-6; clone_size: NA; cdr3_length: 13; d_call: TRBD1; j_call: TRBJ2-1; cdr3_aa: CASSADRVDEQFF; cdr3_nt: TGTGCCAGCAGTGCGGACAGGGTTGATGAGCAGTTCTTC
v_call: TRBV6-5; clone_size: NA; cdr3_length: 15; d_call: NA; j_call: TRBJ1-2; cdr3_aa: CASSYSRGPHYGYTF; cdr3_nt: TGTGCCAGCAGTTACTCCCGGGGGCCCCACTATGGCTACACCTTC
v_call: TRBV21-1; clone_size: NA; cdr3_length: 16; d_call: NA; j_call: TRBJ1-6; cdr3_aa: CASSKKSGVSNSPLHF; cdr3_nt: TGTGCCAGCAGCAAAAAAAGTGGGGTGTCTAATTCACCCCTCCACTTT
v_call: TRBV10-1; clone_size: NA; cdr3_length: 15; d_call: NA; j_call: TRBJ2-3; cdr3_aa: CASSEGRTRTDTQYF; cdr3_nt: TGCGCCAGCAGTGAGGGCAGAACACGCACAGATACGCAGTATTTT
v_call: TRBV4-2; clone_size: NA; cdr3_length: 16; d_call: NA; j_call: TRBJ1-2; cdr3_aa: CASSLASTAQGYGYTF; cdr3_nt: TGTGCCAGCAGCTTGGCATCGACAGCTCAGGGGTATGGCTACACCTTC
v_call: TRBV15; clone_size: NA; cdr3_length: 14; d_call: NA; j_call: TRBJ1-1; cdr3_aa: CATSRAFLVPEAFF; cdr3_nt: TGTGCCACCAGCAGAGCGTTCCTAGTTCCTGAAGCTTTCTTT
v_call: TRBV5-1; clone_size: NA; cdr3_length: 15; d_call: NA; j_call: TRBJ2-5; cdr3_aa: CASSPGLHSKETQYF; cdr3_nt: TGCGCCAGCAGCCCCGGGCTACACAGTAAAGAGACCCAGTACTTC
v_call: TRBV2; clone_size: NA; cdr3_length: 15; d_call: NA; j_call: TRBJ1-6; cdr3_aa: CASSVGQSLISPLHF; cdr3_nt: TGTGCCAGCAGCGTCGGACAGAGCCTCATTTCACCCCTCCACTTT
v_call: TRBV5-4; clone_size: NA; cdr3_length: 15; d_call: NA; j_call: TRBJ1-1; cdr3_aa: CASSPVEGSDTEAFF; cdr3_nt: TGTGCCAGCAGCCCGGTAGAGGGTTCGGACACTGAAGCTTTCTTT
v_call: TRBV2; clone_size: NA; cdr3_length: 15; d_call: NA; j_call: TRBJ2-7; cdr3_aa: CASRGITSISYEQYF; cdr3_nt: TGTGCCAGCAGGGGAATCACCTCGATCTCCTACGAGCAGTACTTC
v_call: TRBV5-1; clone_size: NA; cdr3_length: 13; d_call: TRBD2; j_call: TRBJ2-3; cdr3_aa: CASSRDYTDTQYF; cdr3_nt: TGCGCCAGCAGCCGGGACTACACAGATACGCAGTATTTT